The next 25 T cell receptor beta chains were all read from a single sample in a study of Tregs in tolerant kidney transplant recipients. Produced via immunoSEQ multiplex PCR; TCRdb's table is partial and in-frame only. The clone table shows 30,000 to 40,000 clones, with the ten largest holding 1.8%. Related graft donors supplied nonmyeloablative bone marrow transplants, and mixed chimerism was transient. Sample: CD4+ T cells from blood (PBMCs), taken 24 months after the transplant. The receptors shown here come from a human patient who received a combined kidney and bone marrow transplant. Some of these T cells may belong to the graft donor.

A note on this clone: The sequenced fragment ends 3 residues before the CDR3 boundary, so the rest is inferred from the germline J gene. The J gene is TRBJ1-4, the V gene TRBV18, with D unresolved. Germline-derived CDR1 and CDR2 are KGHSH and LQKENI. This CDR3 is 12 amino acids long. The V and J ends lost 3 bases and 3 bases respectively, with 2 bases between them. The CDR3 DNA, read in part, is TGTGCCAGCTCACCCGCTAATGAAAAA. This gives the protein CASSPANEK. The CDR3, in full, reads CASSPANEKLFF.

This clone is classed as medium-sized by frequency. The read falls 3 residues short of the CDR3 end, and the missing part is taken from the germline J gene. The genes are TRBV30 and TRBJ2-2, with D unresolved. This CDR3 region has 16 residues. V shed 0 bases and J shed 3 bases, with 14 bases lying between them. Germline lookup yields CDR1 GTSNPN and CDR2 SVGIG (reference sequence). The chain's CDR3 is CAWSVPYMADTGELFF. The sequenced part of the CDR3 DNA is TGTGCCTGGAGTGTACCTTACATGGCAGACACCGGGGAG.

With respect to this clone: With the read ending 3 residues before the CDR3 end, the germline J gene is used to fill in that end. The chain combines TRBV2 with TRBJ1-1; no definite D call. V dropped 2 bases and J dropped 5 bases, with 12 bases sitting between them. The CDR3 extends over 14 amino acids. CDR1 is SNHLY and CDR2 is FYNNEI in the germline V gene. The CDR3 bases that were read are TGTGCCAGCAGTGAACAGAACCTTGGTACTGAA. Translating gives CASSEQNLGTE. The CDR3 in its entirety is CASSEQNLGTEAFF.

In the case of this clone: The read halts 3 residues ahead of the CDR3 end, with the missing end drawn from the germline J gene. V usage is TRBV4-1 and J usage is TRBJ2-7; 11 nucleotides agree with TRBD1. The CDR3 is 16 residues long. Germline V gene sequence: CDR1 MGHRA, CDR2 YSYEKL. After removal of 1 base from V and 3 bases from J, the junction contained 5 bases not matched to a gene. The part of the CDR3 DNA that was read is TGCGCCAGCAGCCAAGGGACAGGGGGCAGAAGCTACGAG. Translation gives CASSQGTGGRSYE. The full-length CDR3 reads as CASSQGTGGRSYEQYF.

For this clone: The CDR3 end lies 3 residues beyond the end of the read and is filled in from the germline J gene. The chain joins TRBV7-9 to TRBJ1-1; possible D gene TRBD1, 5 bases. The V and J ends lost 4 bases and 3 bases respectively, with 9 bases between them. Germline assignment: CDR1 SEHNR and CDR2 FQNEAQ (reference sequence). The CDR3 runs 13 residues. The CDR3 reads CASSSGVDTEAFF. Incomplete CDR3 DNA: TGTGCCAGCAGCTCGGGGGTGGACACTGAA. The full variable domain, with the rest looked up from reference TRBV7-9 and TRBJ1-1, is DTGVSQNPRHKITKRGQNVTFRCDPISEHNRLYWYRQTLGQGPEFLTYFQNEAQLEKSRLLSDRFSAERPKGSFSTLEIQRTEQGDSAMYLCASSSGVDTEAFFGQGTRLTVV.

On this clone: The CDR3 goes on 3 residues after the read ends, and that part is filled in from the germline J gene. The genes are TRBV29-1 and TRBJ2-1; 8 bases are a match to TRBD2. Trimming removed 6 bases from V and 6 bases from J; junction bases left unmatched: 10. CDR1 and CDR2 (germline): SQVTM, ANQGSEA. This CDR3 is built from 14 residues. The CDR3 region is CSVRNSGTFNEQFF. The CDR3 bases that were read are TGCAGCGTCCGAAATAGCGGGACCTTCAATGAG.

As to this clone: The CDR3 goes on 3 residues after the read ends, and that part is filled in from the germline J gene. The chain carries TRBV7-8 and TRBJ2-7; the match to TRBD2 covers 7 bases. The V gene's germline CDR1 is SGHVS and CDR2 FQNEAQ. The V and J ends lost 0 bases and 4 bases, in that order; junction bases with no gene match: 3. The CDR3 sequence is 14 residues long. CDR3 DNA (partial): TGTGCCAGCAGCTTAGCGGATAGCGGGTACGAG. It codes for CASSLADSGYE. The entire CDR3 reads CASSLADSGYEQYF.

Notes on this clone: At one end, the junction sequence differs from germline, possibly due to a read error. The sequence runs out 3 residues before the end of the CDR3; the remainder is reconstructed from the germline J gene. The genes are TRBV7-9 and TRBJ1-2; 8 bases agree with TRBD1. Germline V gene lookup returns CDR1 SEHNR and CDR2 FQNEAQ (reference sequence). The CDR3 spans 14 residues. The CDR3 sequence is CASSLANRGSGYTF. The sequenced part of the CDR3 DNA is TGTGCCAGCAGCCTAGCTAACAGGGGGTCGGGC.

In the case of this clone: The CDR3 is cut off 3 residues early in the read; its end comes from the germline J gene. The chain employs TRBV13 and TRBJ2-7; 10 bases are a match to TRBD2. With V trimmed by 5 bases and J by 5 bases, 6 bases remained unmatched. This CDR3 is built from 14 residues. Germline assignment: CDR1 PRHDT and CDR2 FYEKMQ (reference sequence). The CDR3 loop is CASSRLAGAHEQYF. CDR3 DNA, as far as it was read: TGTGCCAGCAGCCGTCTAGCGGGAGCCCACGAG.

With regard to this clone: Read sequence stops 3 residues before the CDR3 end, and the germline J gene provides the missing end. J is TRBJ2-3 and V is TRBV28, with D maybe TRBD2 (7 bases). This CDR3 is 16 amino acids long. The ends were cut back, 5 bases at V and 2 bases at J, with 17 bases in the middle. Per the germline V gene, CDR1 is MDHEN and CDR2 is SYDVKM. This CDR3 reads CASSTRGAETTDTQYF. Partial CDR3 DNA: TGTGCCAGCAGTACCCGGGGGGCCGAGACCACAGATACG.

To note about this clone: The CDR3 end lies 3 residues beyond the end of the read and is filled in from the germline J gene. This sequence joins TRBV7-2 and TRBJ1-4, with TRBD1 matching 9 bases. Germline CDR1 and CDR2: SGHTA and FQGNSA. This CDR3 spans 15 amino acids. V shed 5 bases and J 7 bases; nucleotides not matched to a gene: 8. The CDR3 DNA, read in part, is TGTGCCAGCAGCCGCCCCCGGGGACAGGGTGAAAAA. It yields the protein CASSRPRGQGEK. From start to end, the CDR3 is CASSRPRGQGEKLFF.

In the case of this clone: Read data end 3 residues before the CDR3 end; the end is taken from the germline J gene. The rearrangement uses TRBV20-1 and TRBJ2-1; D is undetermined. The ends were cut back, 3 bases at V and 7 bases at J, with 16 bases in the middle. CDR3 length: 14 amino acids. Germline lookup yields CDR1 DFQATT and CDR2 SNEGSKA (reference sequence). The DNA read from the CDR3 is TGCAGTGCTAGTCGTAGGCTAGGTTGGAATGAG. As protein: CSASRRLGWNE. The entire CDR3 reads CSASRRLGWNEQFF.

CDR3 bases read: TGTGCCAGCAGTCACGCCGGGACAGGGGGATCCTACGAG. This encodes CASSHAGTGGSYE. The complete CDR3 protein is CASSHAGTGGSYEQYF. The chain recombines TRBV6-2 or TRBV6-3 with TRBJ2-7; 11 bases map to TRBD1. From the germline J gene comes the end of the CDR3, since the read stops 3 residues before it. Trimming took 5 bases from V and 1 from J; bases not matched to a gene: 7. The CDR3 length is 16 residues. Germline CDR1 is MNHEY and CDR2 is SVGEGT.

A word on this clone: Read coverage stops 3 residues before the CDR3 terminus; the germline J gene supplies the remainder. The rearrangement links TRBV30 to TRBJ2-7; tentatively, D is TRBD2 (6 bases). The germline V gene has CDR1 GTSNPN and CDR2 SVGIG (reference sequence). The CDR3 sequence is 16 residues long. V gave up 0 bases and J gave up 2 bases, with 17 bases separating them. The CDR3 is CAWSVTSRIHTYEQYF. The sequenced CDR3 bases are TGTGCCTGGAGTGTAACTAGCCGCATCCACACCTACGAG. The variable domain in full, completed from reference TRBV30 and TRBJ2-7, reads SQTIHQWPATLVQPVGSPLSLECTVEGTSNPNLYWYRQAAGRGLQLLFYSVGIGQISSEVPQNLSASRPQDRQFILSSKKLLLSDSGFYLCAWSVTSRIHTYEQYFGPGTRLTVT.

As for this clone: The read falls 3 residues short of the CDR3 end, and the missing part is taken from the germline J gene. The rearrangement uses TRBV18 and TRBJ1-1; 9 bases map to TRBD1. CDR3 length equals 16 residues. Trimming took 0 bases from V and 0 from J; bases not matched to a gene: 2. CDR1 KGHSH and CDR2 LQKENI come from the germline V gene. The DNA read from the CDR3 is TGTGCCAGCTCACCACCCGGACAGGGGATGAACACTGAA. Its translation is CASSPPGQGMNTE. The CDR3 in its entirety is CASSPPGQGMNTEAFF.

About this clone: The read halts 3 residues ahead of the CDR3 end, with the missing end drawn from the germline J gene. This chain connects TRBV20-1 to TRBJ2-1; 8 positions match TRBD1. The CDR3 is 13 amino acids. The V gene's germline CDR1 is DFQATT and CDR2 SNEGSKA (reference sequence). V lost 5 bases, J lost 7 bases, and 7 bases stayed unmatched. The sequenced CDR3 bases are TGCAGTGCTCCCGGGACAGGCGTGAATGAG. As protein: CSAPGTGVNE. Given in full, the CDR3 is CSAPGTGVNEQFF.

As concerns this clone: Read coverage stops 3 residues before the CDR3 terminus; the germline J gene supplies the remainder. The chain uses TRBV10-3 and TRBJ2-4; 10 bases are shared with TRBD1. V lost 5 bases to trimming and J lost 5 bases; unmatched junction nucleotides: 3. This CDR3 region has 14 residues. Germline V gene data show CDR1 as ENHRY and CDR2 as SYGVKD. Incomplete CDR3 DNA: TGTGCCATCAGTCCTGGACAGGGGGAAAACATT. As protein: CAISPGQGENI. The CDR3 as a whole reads CAISPGQGENIQYF.

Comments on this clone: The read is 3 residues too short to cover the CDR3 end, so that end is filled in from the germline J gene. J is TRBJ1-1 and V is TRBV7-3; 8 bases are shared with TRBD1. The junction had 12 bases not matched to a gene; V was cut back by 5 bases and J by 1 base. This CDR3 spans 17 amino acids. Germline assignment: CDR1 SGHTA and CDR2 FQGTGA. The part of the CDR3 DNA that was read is TGTGCCAGCAGCCTAAGGGGTATTGGACAGGGGAACACTGAA. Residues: CASSLRGIGQGNTE. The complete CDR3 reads CASSLRGIGQGNTEAFF.

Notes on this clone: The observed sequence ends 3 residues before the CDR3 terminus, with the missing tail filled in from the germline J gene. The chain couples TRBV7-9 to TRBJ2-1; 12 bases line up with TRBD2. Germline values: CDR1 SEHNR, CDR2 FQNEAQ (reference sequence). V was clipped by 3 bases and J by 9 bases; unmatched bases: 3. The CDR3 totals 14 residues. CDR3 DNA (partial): TGTGCCAGCAGCTTGACTAGCGGGAGAGGTGAG. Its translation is CASSLTSGRGE. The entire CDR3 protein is CASSLTSGRGEQFF.

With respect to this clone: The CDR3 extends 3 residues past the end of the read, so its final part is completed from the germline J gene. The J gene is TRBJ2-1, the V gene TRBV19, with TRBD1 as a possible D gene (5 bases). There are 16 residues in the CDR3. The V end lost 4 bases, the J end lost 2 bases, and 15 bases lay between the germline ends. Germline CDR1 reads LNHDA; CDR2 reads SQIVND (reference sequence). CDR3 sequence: CASSTQTVYTYNEQFF. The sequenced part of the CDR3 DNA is TGTGCCAGTAGTACCCAGACAGTCTACACCTACAATGAG. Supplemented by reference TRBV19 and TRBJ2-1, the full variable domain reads DGGITQSPKYLFRKEGQNVTLSCEQNLNHDAMYWYRQDPGQGLRLIYYSQIVNDFQKGDIAEGYSVSREKKESFPLTVTSAQKNPTAFYLCASSTQTVYTYNEQFFGPGTRLTVL.

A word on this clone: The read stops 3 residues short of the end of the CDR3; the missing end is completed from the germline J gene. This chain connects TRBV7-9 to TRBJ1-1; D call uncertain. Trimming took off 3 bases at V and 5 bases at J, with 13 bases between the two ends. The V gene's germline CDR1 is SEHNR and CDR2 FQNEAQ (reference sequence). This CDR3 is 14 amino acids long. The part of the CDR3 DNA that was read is TGTGCCAGCAGCTTTGAGGGCACGAGTACTGAA. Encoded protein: CASSFEGTSTE. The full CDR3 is CASSFEGTSTEAFF.

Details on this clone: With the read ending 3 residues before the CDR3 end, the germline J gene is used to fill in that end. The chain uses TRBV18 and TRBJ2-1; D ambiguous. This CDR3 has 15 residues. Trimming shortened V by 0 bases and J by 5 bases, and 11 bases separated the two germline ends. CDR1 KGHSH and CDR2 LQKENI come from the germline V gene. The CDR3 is CASSPPAPLHNEQFF. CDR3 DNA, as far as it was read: TGTGCCAGCTCACCACCGGCCCCCCTCCACAATGAG.

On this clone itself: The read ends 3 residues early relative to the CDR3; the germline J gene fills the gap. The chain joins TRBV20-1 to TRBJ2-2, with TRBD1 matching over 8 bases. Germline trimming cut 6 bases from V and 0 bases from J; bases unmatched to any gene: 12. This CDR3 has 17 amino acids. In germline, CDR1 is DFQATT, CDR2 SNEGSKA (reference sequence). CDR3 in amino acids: CSAVNRQGRTNTGELFF. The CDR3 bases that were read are TGCAGTGCCGTAAATCGACAGGGGCGAACGAACACCGGGGAG.

CDR3 DNA (partial): TGCAGTGCTGGCCTGACTAGCGGCCAAGAGACC. The encoded protein is CSAGLTSGQET. From start to end, the CDR3 is CSAGLTSGQETQYF. The chain is built from TRBV20-1 and TRBJ2-5; TRBD2 agrees at 9 bases. The CDR3 end is not reached by the read, which stops 3 residues before it; the germline J gene fills it in. The CDR3 contains 14 residues. The V segment lost 5 bases and the J segment 1 base; nucleotides outside the gene matches: 5. Germline CDR1 and CDR2: DFQATT and SNEGSKA (reference sequence).

The covered CDR3 bases are TGTGCCTGGAGCGAGACCTGGACTAGCGATGAG. Translation gives CAWSETWTSDE. The CDR3, in full, reads CAWSETWTSDEQFF. V and J are TRBV30 and TRBJ2-1; 9 nucleotides match TRBD2. Read data end 3 residues before the CDR3 end; the end is taken from the germline J gene. Germline CDR1 is GTSNPN and CDR2 is SVGIG (reference sequence). This CDR3 has 14 amino acids. The trim removed 3 bases at V and 8 bases at J, leaving 8 bases unmatched.